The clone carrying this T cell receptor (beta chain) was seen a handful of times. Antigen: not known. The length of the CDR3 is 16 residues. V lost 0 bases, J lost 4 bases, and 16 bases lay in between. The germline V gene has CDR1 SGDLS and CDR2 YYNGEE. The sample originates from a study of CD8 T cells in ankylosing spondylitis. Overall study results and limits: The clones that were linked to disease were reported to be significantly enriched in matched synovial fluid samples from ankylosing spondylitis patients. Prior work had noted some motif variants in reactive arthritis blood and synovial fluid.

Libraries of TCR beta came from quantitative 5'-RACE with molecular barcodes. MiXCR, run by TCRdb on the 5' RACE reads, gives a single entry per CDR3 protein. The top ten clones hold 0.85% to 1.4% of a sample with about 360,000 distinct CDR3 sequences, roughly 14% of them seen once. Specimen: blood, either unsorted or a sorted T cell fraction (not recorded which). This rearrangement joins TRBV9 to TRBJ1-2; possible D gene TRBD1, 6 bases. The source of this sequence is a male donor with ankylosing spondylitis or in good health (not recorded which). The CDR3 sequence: CASSVGGGGIRYGYTF. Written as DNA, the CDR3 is TGTGCCAGCAGCGTAGGGGGAGGGGGGATTCGCTATGGCTACACCTTC.